The table lists the clone carrying this TCR beta chain with a few counts. Its antigen is as yet unknown. The sample comes from a study of neurological immune-mediated disorders. Study observations and caveats: Healthy controls had more TCR clonal expansion than multiple sclerosis, which showed the least, whereas HTLV-1-associated myelopathy showed the most.

CDR1 and CDR2 (germline): SEHNR, FQNEAQ (reference sequence). This CDR3 has 14 amino acids. The V and J ends lost 2 bases and 5 bases respectively, with 12 bases between them. The method for making cDNA was 5'RACE, and it used 10-nucleotide random UMIs. TCRdb fed the 5' RACE reads into MiXCR, producing one record per CDR3 protein. The data contain under 50,000 distinct CDR3 sequences, 9.5% to 13% of them singletons. The rearrangement uses TRBV7-9 and TRBJ1-1; D gene unclear. This clonotype was sampled from a woman aged 25 to 45 with HTLV-1-associated myelopathy (HAM/TSP). The specimen was CD4+ T cells from blood. CDR3 coding DNA: TGTGCCAGCAGCTTACAAACTGTGAGGACTGAAGCTTTCTTT. As protein: CASSLQTVRTEAFF.